This is a list of T cell receptor beta chains from one sample in a study of T cells during gluten challenge in celiac disease. TCRdb reprocessed the single-cell sequencing reads with MiXCR, giving one entry per CDR3 protein. The data show roughly 450 distinct CDR3 sequences, about 33% seen once. The source was gluten-specific CD4+ T cells sorted from the duodenum using tetramers, collected at baseline or on day 14 of gluten challenge (not recorded which). The receptor source for this set is a female donor with celiac disease. Both conserved end residues are part of each CDR3. The D gene is left open where the match is weak.

V gene	J gene	D gene	CDR3 protein
TRBV7-6	TRBJ2-3	TRBD1	CASSLGQGVDTQYF
TRBV7-6	TRBJ2-6	-	CASSLEAGTKYSGANVLTF
TRBV5-6	TRBJ2-7	-	CASSLGPPVGYEQYF
TRBV4-2	TRBJ2-1	TRBD1	CASSQRQGGNEQFF
TRBV4-2	TRBJ2-1	TRBD2	CASSQYGTSGTTYNEQFF
TRBV5-1	TRBJ2-5	TRBD2	CASSWGEDIGTSGETQYF
TRBV5-6	TRBJ1-2	-	CASSLREGYGYTF
TRBV4-2	TRBJ1-3	TRBD1	CASSSRQGGNTIYF
TRBV29-1	TRBJ2-3	TRBD2	CSVVRLAGGPGDLDTQYF
TRBV5-1	TRBJ2-7	TRBD1	CASSLLAAATGERTYEQYF
TRBV27	TRBJ1-1	-	CASSPLQRTEAFF
TRBV5-1	TRBJ1-3	-	CASSTTGIDGGTIYF
TRBV4-3	TRBJ2-2	-	CASSQDAVTLNTGELFF
TRBV10-3	TRBJ1-1	-	CAISRDVIENTEAFF
TRBV20-1	TRBJ1-5	-	CSASALGEGVNQPQHF
TRBV18	TRBJ1-3	-	CASSPDTYSGNTIYF